The source of this T cell receptor beta chain is a study of OX40 agonist ivuxolimab in advanced cancers. The overall study: Patients took ivuxolimab, an agonistic anti-OX40 (CD134) antibody. Subjects had a mean age of around 60 years, with a range of roughly 23 to 80; just over 80% were male.

Study-level results: Doses of 0.1 to 3.0 mg/kg were accompanied by clonal expansion of CD4+ and CD8+ blood T cells by week 6.

A note on this clone: The antigen is not known.

Repertoires were generated with immunoSEQ multiplex PCR, while TCRdb's copy carries only in-frame clones and drops some. The profile shows about 77,000 clones, about 92% of them singletons. Autoimmune disease history or systemic immunosuppression meant exclusion. There are 15 residues in the CDR3. V gave up 1 base and J gave up 7 bases; unmatched junction bases: 5. The germline CDR1 and CDR2 sequences are MNHEY and SMNVEV (reference sequence). The sequence was collected from an adult with an advanced solid tumor such as melanoma, head and neck, liver or kidney cancer. This sequence joins TRBV27 and TRBJ2-2; 8 bases are a match to TRBD2. Sequencing used CD4+ or CD8+ T cells sorted from blood, obtained in a trial of the OX40 agonist ivuxolimab. This CDR3 reads CASSLYGGRNGELFF. The CDR3 nucleotides are TGTGCCAGCAGTTTATACGGCGGGAGGAACGGGGAGCTGTTTTTT.